The entry below describes one TCR beta chain. This clone has just a few counts. Its antigen specificity is not known. No much larger clone exists at a distance of one base, and base qualities are not known. This record comes from a study of cytomegalovirus exposure and HLA in healthy donors (dated by TCRdb to 2016 to 2017). A note on the overall study: In an earlier analysis of 450 to 750 of the donors, 276 Gb of sequence data and some 100 million unique TCR beta sequences from about 179 million T cells were reported. Approximately 310 gigabases of sequencing data and approximately 93 million unique TCR sequences were included in an early release covering several hundred HLA-typed donors. Of the approximately 400 genotyped donors, roughly 80% were placed in the genetic ancestry cluster associated with self-reported Caucasian donors. The study aimed to test whether signatures of past pathogen exposure could be identified by cataloging public T cell receptors. The study used immunosequencing to profile the T cell repertoires of approximately 640 subjects and linked those repertoires to cytomegalovirus serostatus. In addition to the first cohort of several hundred subjects, a separate validation cohort of 100 to 150 different subjects was used. To predict cytomegalovirus infection status, the study brought together high-throughput TCR immunosequencing, statistical association of individual TCRs with disease status, and machine learning. To study patterns of TCR occurrence, a later analysis re-analyzed previously published TCR beta repertoires from 500 to 850 donors and added high-resolution HLA genotyping. Rather than using new phenotypic data, the later analysis identified candidate immune exposures from TCR beta sequences and from how often those sequences occurred across donors. An earlier analysis of fewer than 700 of the donors applied high-throughput TCR beta sequencing to assess whether each TCR beta V gene segment acted as functional or pseudogenic. Donor age, sex, ethnicity and CMV serostatus were compiled alongside the repertoire data. In a later genetic analysis, genome-wide SNP genotypes for about three fifths of the roughly 670 donors were used, and that subset was treated as a discovery cohort. All discovery cohort repertoires had been generated using a single sequencing platform. HLA typing included class I and class II loci at four-digit resolution. Typing coverage differed by locus: A, B, C, DRB1 and DQB1 were typed in about 629-640 donors, DQA1 in around 500, DPA1 in 600 to 610, and DPB1 in 472. A handful of DR-DQ haplotypes were handled as single units for association and clustering because linkage in the cohort was strong. Among about 410 genotyped donors of the cohort, an average of approximately 220,000 unique TCR beta nucleotide sequences was sequenced per donor, of which 15% to 20% were non-productive. Study-wide conclusions, independent of this receptor: A later analysis found that most CMV-associated TCR beta chains appeared HLA-restricted, with HLA associations seemingly driven largely by CMV exposure. A cluster of highly shared sequence variants was judged likely to be a technical artifact of the sequencing pipeline. Compared with the roughly 710-donor mean, donors in an Asian-associated ancestry cluster had fewer N-insertions in productive TCRs, according to a later genetic analysis. Because HLA typing was unavailable for some donors at each locus, only the typed subset was used in association tests. Immune exposure information for the cohort was limited to CMV serostatus. According to a later analysis, parvovirus B19, influenza, CMV and Epstein-Barr virus appeared linked to several top co-occurrence clusters. Across donors, most TCR sequences were observed very rarely, whereas some public TCRs were present in many individuals. The classifier was reported to diagnose cytomegalovirus status with high specificity and sensitivity in both the original cohort and the validation cohort. A few of the identified cytomegalovirus-associated TCR beta chains were confirmed in vitro to be specific for cytomegalovirus antigens. The presence/absence analyses assumed that sequencing depth was roughly uniform across donors, and that assumption may not be true. A further reported finding was that TCR beta sequences accurately predicted the HLA-A and HLA-B alleles for most subjects in the first cohort. In a later analysis, HLA-associated TCR beta chains were found to be more clonally expanded and to have lower generation probabilities than equally common non-associated chains. The study listed approximately 160 TCR beta chains as associated with cytomegalovirus. A later analysis found that TCR association rates varied across HLA loci, with DRB1 alleles showing the most associated TCRs and HLA-C alleles the fewest. Some IMGT-functional V segments, including TRBV6-2 and TRBV6-3, could not be distinguished by the 87-base-pair reads and were therefore excluded. The cohort was sequenced for TCR beta chains only, and without alpha or paired-chain data the features that could be detected were limited. An association between a missense DCLRE1C variant and V-gene and J-gene trimming of TCR beta chains was found in a later genetic analysis and replicated in an independent cohort. The authors suggested that the approach could potentially be generalized to other disease states and immunological phenotypes. In an earlier analysis of some 640 of the donors, most TCR beta V segments were observed in productive rearrangements about 87% or about 30% of the time, broadly matching IMGT annotations. Correlated functional status among segregating V segments might be attributable to linkage disequilibrium, but an unknown experimental factor could not be ruled out. A later analysis associated 15,000 or so TCR beta sequences with specific HLA alleles at a false discovery rate of 0.05. Because counts were too low, more than 15 rarely observed V segments, including chromosome 9 orphons, were excluded from the earlier analysis of 587 of the donors. When HLA alleles, especially DR and DQ, strongly co-occurred, TCR associations were difficult to assign to individual alleles.

Libraries were built with the immunoSEQ multiplex PCR assay. The multiplex PCR relied on a mix of 60 forward primers for TCR Vbeta segments and 13 reverse primers for TCR Jbeta segments. The CDR3 region of rearranged TCR beta genes was amplified from genomic DNA with a multiplex PCR assay. Amplified TCR beta libraries were sequenced as 87-base-pair reads on the Illumina HiSeq System. Under the source paper's analysis protocol: In a later analysis, about 80 million unique TCR beta chains were counted across the 500 to 850 repertoires, and approximately 9.9 million of these chains were shared by at least two donors. Raw reads were error-corrected and collapsed into unique sequences by a nearest-neighbor algorithm in which closely related sequences were merged to remove PCR and sequencing errors. V, D and J gene segments were assigned by aligning CDR3 sequences to IMGT reference sequences. For a sequence to be retained, a match of at least six nucleotides was required to both a V gene segment and a J gene segment. A rearrangement was called productive if the CDR3 had no stop codons and remained in frame with V and J, and every other rearrangement was called non-productive. CDR3 was defined according to IMGT convention as the region running from the second conserved V-encoded cysteine to the conserved J-encoded phenylalanine. Sequences without an unambiguous match to a single V gene segment were excluded from the earlier analysis of 450 to 650 of the donors. An earlier analysis of approximately 590 of the donors called V segments functional above 56.7% productive rearrangements and segregating when the between-donor standard deviation exceeded 5%. A statistical classification framework was built to diagnose cytomegalovirus status from the catalog of TCR beta chain sequences. V and J gene assignment, in a later analysis, came from comparing TCR nucleotide sequences with IMGT/GENE-DB human TR gene sequences. The TCRdist pipeline was used in a later analysis to assign CDR3 sequences and most-parsimonious VDJ recombination scenarios. In a later analysis, each TCR beta chain was defined by its CDR3 amino acid sequence together with its V-gene family, and reads lacking a unique V-gene family were excluded. As a way to deal with suspected cross-contamination and a sequencing artifact, a later analysis dropped approximately 590 nucleotide sequences that were highly shared and had low generation probability. A later analysis calculated a clonal expansion index for each public chain from normalized within-repertoire ranks of inferred template counts. Generation probabilities in a later analysis came from a VDJ recombination model fitted to out-of-frame rearrangements, and those results were checked against IGoR. A later analysis scored TCR-TCR, TCR-HLA and TCR-CMV co-occurrence with hypergeometric tests, applying a repertoire-size bias correction to TCR pairs. To estimate false discovery rates, a later analysis permuted the HLA or CMV assignments 20 times. A later analysis grouped co-occurring TCRs with DBSCAN, adding TCRdist sequence similarity when clustering within HLA-allele-positive subsets. For co-occurrence clustering, repertoires with fewer than 30,000 or more than 120,000 public chains were excluded, along with five repertoires with anomalous nucleotide sharing. TCRdb limited this immuneACCESS table to in-frame rearrangements with V and J called. A share of clones is missing; checked studies link under half to unresolved V genes, and the rest is unexplained. D and trimming come from the DNA, and the V and J calls and clone size come from that table. Present in this sample are about 160,000 clones, around 84% of which were seen just once. The ten largest clonotypes hold 3.1% of the sample.

V and J lose 4 bases and 6 bases, and a span of 14 bases separates them. CDR1 and CDR2 were assigned from the germline V gene as SGHRS and YFSETQ. The CDR3 runs 15 amino acids, cysteine and phenylalanine included. CDR3 DNA only is kept here, 45 bases in frame from base 1. The cohort was made up of several hundred healthy bone marrow donors. At the time of sampling, every cohort member was nominally healthy, though immune exposures that went unrecorded were likely present. The donor tested CMV seronegative, placing the donor among the 352 seronegative members of the cohort. A peripheral blood sample was provided by each donor, and peripheral blood mononuclear cells were used for TCR beta sequencing. Genomic DNA extraction from the blood cell samples was performed with the Qiagen DNeasy Blood Extraction Kit.

Sequences were obtained from PBMCs. The sequence derives from a middle-aged woman in good health and CMV-seronegative. The V and J genes are TRBV5-1 and TRBJ1-6; the D gene remains uncertain. For the CDR3, the sequence is CASSLRDLSNSPLHF. The base sequence is TGCGCCAGCAGCCTCCGGGATTTAAGTAATTCACCCCTCCACTTT.